This TCR beta chain is drawn from a study of cytomegalovirus exposure and HLA in healthy donors. Study information: An early release of data contained about 85 million unique TCRs, which came from HLA-typed donors.

This clone was seen a few times. This CDR3 has 13 residues. V gave up 4 bases and J gave up 3 bases, with 8 bases separating them. CDR1 SGHRS and CDR2 YFSETQ come from the germline V gene. Both 60 Vbeta primers and 13 Jbeta primers went into the PCR. Only in-frame clones appear in the TCRdb table, and some are missing; sequencing was by immunoSEQ multiplex PCR. The sample yields under 70,000 clones, roughly 80% seen once. The clonotype was recovered from a male donor in good health and CMV-seropositive. The chain combines TRBV5-1 with TRBJ2-1; weak D call: TRBD2 (6 bases). The sequenced material came from PBMCs. CDR3 in amino acids: CASSPGLYNEQFF. The CDR3 DNA reads as TGCGCCAGCAGCCCGGGACTCTACAATGAGCAGTTCTTC.